This is a list of T cell receptor beta chains from one sample in a study of blood T cell repertoires in COVID-19. Clones were read by immunoSEQ multiplex PCR, and TCRdb kept only the in-frame ones, dropping some. The data contain 150,000 to 200,000 clones, approximately 87% of them singletons. Sequenced material: peripheral blood. The receptors here all came from a man between 18 and 29 years old with active or convalescent COVID-19. The CDR3 runs from the conserved cysteine through the conserved F or W. D genes are given only for firm matches. Not every row has a clone size; where given, it reads once, few, many or a size class.

J gene: TRBJ1-1; D gene: TRBD1; CDR3 length: 12; V gene: TRBV27; clone size: .; CDR3 protein: CASSPGGPEAFF; CDR3 DNA: TGTGCCAGCAGTCCAGGGGGCCCTGAAGCTTTCTTT
J gene: TRBJ1-2; D gene: .; CDR3 length: 16; V gene: TRBV2; clone size: .; CDR3 protein: CASSERPEGRNYGYTF; CDR3 DNA: TGTGCCAGCAGTGAACGCCCGGAGGGGAGGAACTATGGCTACACCTTC
J gene: TRBJ1-2; D gene: TRBD1; CDR3 length: 17; V gene: TRBV28; clone size: .; CDR3 protein: CASSQPGQLNDKGGYTF; CDR3 DNA: TGTGCCAGCAGTCAGCCGGGACAGCTAAACGATAAAGGTGGCTACACCTTC
J gene: TRBJ1-4; D gene: .; CDR3 length: 14; V gene: TRBV7-8; clone size: .; CDR3 protein: CASSLAQGTEKLFF; CDR3 DNA: TGTGCCAGCAGCTTAGCTCAGGGAACCGAAAAACTGTTTTTT
J gene: TRBJ2-4; D gene: TRBD1; CDR3 length: 15; V gene: TRBV5-6; clone size: .; CDR3 protein: CASSSRTGGRHIQYF; CDR3 DNA: TGCGCCAGCAGCTCTCGGACAGGGGGCCGTCACATTCAGTACTTC
J gene: TRBJ1-2; D gene: .; CDR3 length: 13; V gene: TRBV29-1; clone size: few; CDR3 protein: CSVGGSTSYGYTF; CDR3 DNA: TGCAGCGTTGGAGGCAGCACCAGCTATGGCTACACCTTC
J gene: TRBJ1-1; D gene: .; CDR3 length: 15; V gene: TRBV6-5; clone size: .; CDR3 protein: CASKGVQGYGTEAFF; CDR3 DNA: TGTGCCAGCAAGGGGGTACAGGGCTACGGCACTGAAGCTTTCTTT
J gene: TRBJ1-1; D gene: .; CDR3 length: 15; V gene: TRBV2; clone size: .; CDR3 protein: CASSFGGVLVSEAFF; CDR3 DNA: TGTGCCAGCAGTTTCGGGGGGGTACTGGTCTCTGAAGCTTTCTTT
J gene: TRBJ2-7; D gene: .; CDR3 length: 13; V gene: TRBV11-2; clone size: once; CDR3 protein: CASSLADTNEQYF; CDR3 DNA: TGTGCCAGCAGCTTAGCGGACACCAACGAGCAGTACTTC
J gene: TRBJ2-5; D gene: TRBD1; CDR3 length: 13; V gene: TRBV5-1; clone size: few; CDR3 protein: CASSGQGQETQYF; CDR3 DNA: TGCGCCAGCAGCGGACAGGGACAAGAGACCCAGTACTTC
J gene: TRBJ2-2; D gene: .; CDR3 length: 12; V gene: TRBV19; clone size: .; CDR3 protein: CASSLVAGELFF; CDR3 DNA: TGTGCCAGTAGTCTTGTCGCCGGGGAGCTGTTTTTT
J gene: TRBJ2-2; D gene: TRBD2; CDR3 length: 16; V gene: TRBV11-2; clone size: .; CDR3 protein: CASSLMVSGGLRELFF; CDR3 DNA: TGTGCCAGCAGCTTAATGGTTTCGGGGGGGCTGCGGGAGCTGTTTTTT
J gene: TRBJ2-3; D gene: .; CDR3 length: 16; V gene: TRBV3-1/TRBV3-2; clone size: .; CDR3 protein: CASSHSRRGVTDTQYF; CDR3 DNA: TGTGCCAGCAGCCATTCTCGGCGGGGCGTCACAGATACGCAGTATTTT
J gene: TRBJ2-1; D gene: TRBD2; CDR3 length: 15; V gene: TRBV5-4; clone size: .; CDR3 protein: CASSLAGGPHNEQFF; CDR3 DNA: TGTGCCAGCAGCTTAGCGGGGGGGCCCCACAATGAGCAGTTCTTC
J gene: TRBJ2-5; D gene: .; CDR3 length: 13; V gene: TRBV15; clone size: .; CDR3 protein: CATRRLARETQYF; CDR3 DNA: TGTGCCACCAGGCGCCTAGCTCGGGAGACCCAGTACTTC
J gene: TRBJ1-2; D gene: TRBD1; CDR3 length: 15; V gene: TRBV7-2; clone size: .; CDR3 protein: CASSLQGTANYGYTF; CDR3 DNA: TGTGCCAGCAGCTTGCAAGGGACAGCTAACTATGGCTACACCTTC
J gene: TRBJ1-5; D gene: TRBD1; CDR3 length: 15; V gene: TRBV24-1; clone size: .; CDR3 protein: CATSDGTGGERPQHF; CDR3 DNA: TGTGCCACCAGTGATGGGACAGGGGGCGAGAGGCCCCAGCATTTT
J gene: TRBJ2-3; D gene: TRBD2; CDR3 length: 14; V gene: TRBV19; clone size: .; CDR3 protein: CASSSLGLAGREYF; CDR3 DNA: TGTGCCAGTAGTTCTTTGGGACTAGCGGGAAGGGAGTATTTT
J gene: TRBJ1-2; D gene: .; CDR3 length: 16; V gene: TRBV3-1/TRBV3-2; clone size: few; CDR3 protein: CASSQEWATGRYGYTF; CDR3 DNA: TGTGCCAGCAGCCAAGAATGGGCCACAGGCCGCTATGGCTACACCTTC
J gene: TRBJ2-1; D gene: TRBD1; CDR3 length: 16; V gene: TRBV11-2; clone size: .; CDR3 protein: CASSLEVQGAYNEQFF; CDR3 DNA: TGTGCCAGCAGCTTAGAGGTCCAGGGGGCCTACAATGAGCAGTTCTTC
J gene: TRBJ2-1; D gene: TRBD1; CDR3 length: 18; V gene: TRBV4-1; clone size: .; CDR3 protein: CASSSQGAGLTSYNEQFF; CDR3 DNA: TGCGCCAGCAGCTCTCAGGGGGCCGGACTAACCTCCTACAATGAGCAGTTCTTC
J gene: TRBJ2-7; D gene: TRBD1; CDR3 length: 16; V gene: TRBV6-2/TRBV6-3; clone size: .; CDR3 protein: CASSYSTGVSSYEQYF; CDR3 DNA: TGTGCCAGCAGTTACTCGACAGGGGTAAGCTCCTACGAGCAGTACTTC
J gene: TRBJ2-5; D gene: .; CDR3 length: 16; V gene: TRBV30; clone size: .; CDR3 protein: CAWTTGLAGHQETQYF; CDR3 DNA: TGTGCCTGGACGACGGGTTTGGCAGGGCACCAAGAGACCCAGTACTTC
J gene: TRBJ1-1; D gene: TRBD1; CDR3 length: 15; V gene: TRBV7-2; clone size: .; CDR3 protein: CASTIFEGAGTEAFF; CDR3 DNA: TGTGCCAGCACTATATTCGAGGGGGCAGGTACTGAAGCTTTCTTT
J gene: TRBJ1-2; D gene: .; CDR3 length: 13; V gene: TRBV5-4; clone size: once; CDR3 protein: CASSPDRNYGYTF; CDR3 DNA: TGTGCCAGCAGCCCGGACAGAAACTATGGCTACACCTTC
J gene: TRBJ1-3; D gene: .; CDR3 length: 12; V gene: TRBV28; clone size: .; CDR3 protein: CATDSPGNTIYF; CDR3 DNA: TGTGCCACCGATAGTCCGGGAAACACCATATATTTT
J gene: TRBJ1-3; D gene: .; CDR3 length: 14; V gene: TRBV4-1; clone size: .; CDR3 protein: CASSQIGSGNTIYF; CDR3 DNA: TGCGCCAGCAGCCAAATCGGCTCTGGAAACACCATATATTTT
J gene: TRBJ2-2; D gene: TRBD1; CDR3 length: 19; V gene: TRBV11-2; clone size: .; CDR3 protein: CASAEFWDRGSANTGELFF; CDR3 DNA: TGTGCCAGCGCGGAGTTTTGGGACAGGGGAAGCGCGAACACCGGGGAGCTGTTTTTT
J gene: TRBJ1-2; D gene: .; CDR3 length: 14; V gene: TRBV28; clone size: .; CDR3 protein: CASVAPERGYGYTF; CDR3 DNA: TGTGCCAGCGTAGCACCTGAACGAGGCTATGGCTACACCTTC
J gene: TRBJ1-1; D gene: .; CDR3 length: 13; V gene: TRBV24-1; clone size: .; CDR3 protein: CATSERGRQEAFF; CDR3 DNA: TGTGCCACCAGTGAGCGAGGGCGGCAGGAAGCTTTCTTT
J gene: TRBJ2-1; D gene: TRBD2; CDR3 length: 13; V gene: TRBV19; clone size: .; CDR3 protein: CASSAVGGDEQFF; CDR3 DNA: TGTGCCAGTAGTGCCGTGGGGGGGGATGAGCAGTTCTTC
J gene: TRBJ1-1; D gene: .; CDR3 length: 13; V gene: TRBV2; clone size: .; CDR3 protein: CASSDSSPIEAFF; CDR3 DNA: TGTGCCAGCAGCGACAGTTCCCCTATTGAAGCTTTCTTT
J gene: TRBJ1-6; D gene: .; CDR3 length: 15; V gene: TRBV7-3; clone size: .; CDR3 protein: CASSLQGPYNSPLHF; CDR3 DNA: TGTGCCAGCAGCTTACAGGGCCCTTATAATTCACCCCTCCACTTT
J gene: TRBJ2-3; D gene: TRBD2; CDR3 length: 16; V gene: TRBV24-1; clone size: .; CDR3 protein: CATSALPSGSTDTQYF; CDR3 DNA: TGTGCCACCAGTGCTCTCCCTAGCGGGAGCACAGATACGCAGTATTTT
J gene: TRBJ1-3; D gene: .; CDR3 length: 12; V gene: TRBV2; clone size: .; CDR3 protein: CASRDSGNTIYF; CDR3 DNA: TGTGCCAGCAGGGACAGCGGAAACACCATATATTTT
J gene: TRBJ1-4; D gene: TRBD1; CDR3 length: 13; V gene: TRBV9; clone size: .; CDR3 protein: CASSRDRGEKLFF; CDR3 DNA: TGTGCCAGCAGCCGAGACAGGGGTGAAAAACTGTTTTTT
J gene: TRBJ2-1; D gene: .; CDR3 length: 17; V gene: TRBV14; clone size: once; CDR3 protein: CASSLYSQVSSYNEQFF; CDR3 DNA: TGTGCCAGCAGCCTTTATTCCCAGGTGAGCTCCTACAATGAGCAGTTCTTC
J gene: TRBJ1-5; D gene: .; CDR3 length: 15; V gene: TRBV24-1; clone size: .; CDR3 protein: CATSDGRVGNQPQHF; CDR3 DNA: TGTGCCACCAGTGACGGCAGGGTTGGCAATCAGCCCCAGCATTTT
J gene: TRBJ1-3; D gene: TRBD1; CDR3 length: 15; V gene: TRBV6-5; clone size: .; CDR3 protein: CASSYGQGAGNTIYF; CDR3 DNA: TGTGCCAGCAGTTACGGGCAGGGGGCAGGAAACACCATATATTTT
J gene: TRBJ2-5; D gene: TRBD1; CDR3 length: 13; V gene: TRBV7-2; clone size: .; CDR3 protein: CASRSQGEGTQYF; CDR3 DNA: TGTGCCAGCAGATCACAGGGGGAAGGGACCCAGTACTTC
J gene: TRBJ1-1; D gene: .; CDR3 length: 13; V gene: TRBV6-5; clone size: few; CDR3 protein: CAIDKTANTEAFF; CDR3 DNA: TGTGCCATCGACAAAACAGCGAACACTGAAGCTTTCTTT
J gene: TRBJ1-3; D gene: .; CDR3 length: 14; V gene: TRBV6-5; clone size: .; CDR3 protein: CASRSEGSGNTIYF; CDR3 DNA: TGTGCCAGCCGATCGGAGGGCTCTGGAAACACCATATATTTT
J gene: TRBJ2-3; D gene: .; CDR3 length: 14; V gene: TRBV6-6; clone size: .; CDR3 protein: CASSYGDGSDTQYF; CDR3 DNA: TGTGCCAGCAGTTACGGAGATGGGTCAGATACGCAGTATTTT
J gene: TRBJ2-3; D gene: .; CDR3 length: 15; V gene: TRBV5-4; clone size: .; CDR3 protein: CASSLELVFADTQYF; CDR3 DNA: TGTGCCAGCAGCTTAGAACTAGTTTTCGCAGATACGCAGTATTTT
J gene: TRBJ2-3; D gene: .; CDR3 length: 15; V gene: TRBV7-9; clone size: .; CDR3 protein: CASSLPPGATDTQYF; CDR3 DNA: TGTGCCAGCAGCTTACCGCCGGGAGCCACAGATACGCAGTATTTT
J gene: TRBJ1-1; D gene: .; CDR3 length: 14; V gene: TRBV2; clone size: .; CDR3 protein: CASSYQGSETEAFF; CDR3 DNA: TGTGCCAGCAGTTACCAGGGATCGGAGACTGAAGCTTTCTTT
J gene: TRBJ1-1; D gene: .; CDR3 length: 15; V gene: TRBV7-9; clone size: .; CDR3 protein: CASSLGVQGSTEAFF; CDR3 DNA: TGTGCCAGCAGCTTAGGGGTTCAGGGTTCCACTGAAGCTTTCTTT
J gene: TRBJ1-1; D gene: TRBD1; CDR3 length: 15; V gene: TRBV3-1/TRBV3-2; clone size: .; CDR3 protein: CASSQEAGGAAEAFF; CDR3 DNA: TGTGCCAGCAGCCAAGAGGCAGGGGGCGCGGCTGAAGCTTTCTTT
J gene: TRBJ1-1; D gene: .; CDR3 length: 14; V gene: TRBV15; clone size: .; CDR3 protein: CATSRAGGSGEAFF; CDR3 DNA: TGTGCCACCAGCAGAGCCGGGGGATCGGGTGAAGCTTTCTTT
J gene: TRBJ1-1; D gene: .; CDR3 length: 19; V gene: TRBV19; clone size: .; CDR3 protein: CASIPGLGRGKASNTEAFF; CDR3 DNA: TGTGCCAGTATCCCGGGTTTAGGCAGGGGAAAGGCATCGAACACTGAAGCTTTCTTT
J gene: TRBJ2-5; D gene: TRBD1; CDR3 length: 14; V gene: TRBV18; clone size: .; CDR3 protein: CASSPARGQETQYF; CDR3 DNA: TGTGCCAGCTCACCAGCCAGGGGGCAGGAGACCCAGTACTTC
J gene: TRBJ1-1; D gene: TRBD1; CDR3 length: 15; V gene: TRBV5-5; clone size: .; CDR3 protein: CASSWSNGQATEAFF; CDR3 DNA: TGTGCCAGCAGCTGGAGTAACGGACAGGCCACTGAAGCTTTCTTT
J gene: TRBJ1-3; D gene: .; CDR3 length: 13; V gene: TRBV19; clone size: .; CDR3 protein: CAPQALSGNTIYF; CDR3 DNA: TGTGCCCCCCAAGCTCTCTCTGGAAACACCATATATTTT
J gene: TRBJ2-3; D gene: .; CDR3 length: 12; V gene: TRBV27; clone size: .; CDR3 protein: CASSLPPDTQYF; CDR3 DNA: TGTGCCAGCAGTCTCCCCCCCGATACGCAGTATTTT
J gene: TRBJ1-1; D gene: TRBD1; CDR3 length: 14; V gene: TRBV29-1; clone size: .; CDR3 protein: CSVAGDRAGTEAFF; CDR3 DNA: TGCAGCGTTGCCGGGGACAGGGCGGGCACTGAAGCTTTCTTT